Shown below are 28 T cell receptor beta chains from a single sample sequenced in a study of human T cells and chemical hapten exposure listed by TCRdb under 2021. Libraries came from RACE. The sequencer listed for this sample is NextSeq 500. TCRdb trimmed public reads at Q25 via fastp, called clones via MiXCR and kept in-frame beta chains. CDR3 protein duplicates are merged, each entry listing the most common genes and DNA. The sample table holds about 65,000 distinct CDR3 sequences, of which 5.5% to 7.5% were seen once. The top ten constitute about 3.4% of the sample. This sample's time point label indicates: healthy volunteer bleed at 6 weeks. Total RNA was extracted from unfractionated whole blood that had been collected in Tempus Blood RNA tubes. Source material: whole blood. The receptors come from a female donor in good health. Some clones in this sample may be carry-over from other donors' samples.

As concerns this clonotype: Possible read error: a much larger clone is one base away. This chain uses TRBV7-9 with TRBJ2-5; TRBD2 matches at 7 bases. From germline, CDR1 is SEHNR and CDR2 FQNEAQ (reference sequence). V shed 5 bases, J shed 2 bases, and the junction held 8 bases outside the gene matches. The CDR3 is 15 amino acids. CDR3 residues: CASSTSSGQQETQYF. CDR3 nucleotides: TGTGCCAGCAGCACTTCTAGCGGACAACAAGAGACCCAGTACTTC.

The table lists this clonotype with many counts. This chain uses TRBV20-1 with TRBJ2-3; a weak D match, TRBD2 (5 bases). The V gene lost 3 bases and the J gene lost 3 bases, with 16 bases spanning the gap. The CDR3 is made up of 15 amino acids. In germline, CDR1 is DFQATT, CDR2 SNEGSKA (reference sequence). The CDR3 region is CSASAPREGTDTQYF. The CDR3 DNA reads as TGCAGTGCTAGTGCACCTAGAGAGGGTACAGATACGCAGTATTTT.

There are a few counts of this clonotype. The V call is TRBV6-2 or TRBV6-3, the J call TRBJ1-1; TRBD1 matches 8 bases. V dropped 5 bases and J dropped 1; count of bases not matched to a gene: 6. CDR3 length equals 15 residues. CDR1 and CDR2 (germline): MNHEY, SVGEGT. Here the CDR3 reads CASSPYGTGNTEAFF. Here the CDR3 DNA reads TGTGCCAGCAGTCCATACGGGACAGGGAACACTGAAGCTTTCTTT.

The gene calls are TRBV25-1 and TRBJ2-7; D not certain. The germline V gene has CDR1 MGHDK and CDR2 SYGVNS. CDR3 size: 10 residues. V was clipped by 5 bases and J by 5 bases, with 4 bases between them. DNA of the CDR3: TGTGCCAGCAGTACCAACGAGCAGTACTTC. The encoded protein is CASSTNEQYF.

This clonotype was counted ten times or more. The V call is TRBV5-4, the J call TRBJ1-2, with 9 bases that match TRBD1. V shed 4 bases and J 4 bases; nucleotides not matched to a gene: 2. Germline CDR1 and CDR2: SGHNT and YYREEE (reference sequence). This CDR3 is 13 amino acids long. CDR3 coding DNA: TGTGCCAGCAGCATGGACAGGGGCTATGGCTACACCTTC. Translated: CASSMDRGYGYTF.

At least ten counts were recorded for this clonotype. This rearrangement joins TRBV12-3 or TRBV12-4 to TRBJ2-7; tentatively, D is TRBD1 (5 bases). Trimming stripped 1 base from V and 9 bases from J, with 13 bases between. CDR3 length: 13 residues. The CDR3 DNA reads TGTGCCAGCAGTTTAGTCCAGGGCGATTCGCAGTACTTC. Its translation is CASSLVQGDSQYF.

In nucleotides, the CDR3 is TGTGCCAGCAGTTTCCGGGGGGAAGAGACCCAGTACTTC. Amino acid sequence: CASSFRGEETQYF. The V call is TRBV7-2, the J call TRBJ2-5, with 7 bases aligning to TRBD2. J was trimmed by 3 bases and V by 6 bases; bases with no gene match: 4. The germline gives CDR1 SGHTA, CDR2 FQGNSA. This CDR3 comprises 13 residues.

Many counts were recorded for this clonotype. The V and J genes are TRBV6-6 and TRBJ1-4, with D perhaps matching TRBD1 (5 bases). Germline V gene sequence: CDR1 MNHNY, CDR2 SVGAGI (reference sequence). Deletions cut 4 bases from V and 8 bases from J, with 11 bases between. The CDR3 sequence is 13 residues long. The CDR3 protein is CASSFQGGEKLFF. In DNA form, the CDR3 reads TGTGCCAGCAGTTTCCAGGGAGGGGAAAAACTGTTTTTT.

This clonotype was detected ten times or more. The rearrangement joins TRBV6-1 to TRBJ2-5, with TRBD1 identical over 7 bases. This CDR3 is 13 amino acids long. Germline V gives CDR1 MNHNS, CDR2 SASEGT. Unmatched junction bases numbered 5, after V lost 6 bases and J lost 4 bases. The CDR3: CASSRQGGETQYF. CDR3 bases: TGTGCCAGCAGCCGACAGGGTGGAGAGACCCAGTACTTC.

This clonotype was counted only a few times. The chain is built from TRBV30 and TRBJ2-7; D is perhaps TRBD1 (6 bases). The CDR3 contains 14 residues. V was pared by 2 bases and J by 5 bases, with 16 bases between. In germline, CDR1 is GTSNPN, CDR2 SVGIG (reference sequence). CDR3 protein: CAWSPGHLFHEQYF. The CDR3 region has the DNA TGTGCCTGGAGTCCGGGACACTTGTTCCACGAGCAGTACTTC.

This clonotype was observed at least ten times. The V gene is TRBV6-4, the J gene TRBJ1-6; TRBD1 matches at 9 bases. The junction had 0 bases not matched to a gene; V was cut back by 2 bases and J by 7 bases. This CDR3 contains 14 residues. Germline lookup yields CDR1 MRHNA and CDR2 SNTAGT. The CDR3 is CASSDTGGNSPLHF. The CDR3 DNA is TGTGCCAGCAGTGACACAGGGGGCAATTCACCCCTCCACTTT.

At least ten counts were recorded for this clonotype. The rearrangement uses TRBV20-1 and TRBJ2-1, with D possibly TRBD2 on 6 matching bases. Deletions cut 1 base from V and 3 bases from J, with 13 bases between. CDR3 length: 15 residues. Germline CDR1 and CDR2: DFQATT and SNEGSKA (reference sequence). The CDR3 sequence: CSARGSSGNYNEQFF. In DNA form, the CDR3 reads TGCAGTGCTAGAGGGAGTAGCGGAAACTACAATGAGCAGTTCTTC.

This clonotype was seen ten or more times. This chain joins TRBV2 and TRBJ1-5; TRBD1 matches 10 bases. CDR3 length: 14 residues. The J segment lost 7 bases and the V segment lost 7 bases, leaving 7 bases of the junction unmatched. The germline gives CDR1 SNHLY, CDR2 FYNNEI. The chain's CDR3 is CASTMGTGAQPQHF. CDR3 in DNA: TGTGCCAGCACCATGGGGACAGGGGCCCAGCCCCAGCATTTT. Looking up the rest from reference TRBV2 and TRBJ1-5 gives the full variable domain: EPEVTQTPSHQVTQMGQEVILRCVPISNHLYFYWYRQILGQKVEFLVSFYNNEISEKSEIFDDQFSVERPDGSNFTLKIRSTKLEDSAMYFCASTMGTGAQPQHFGDGTRLSIL.

This clonotype has a count of ten or more. V usage is TRBV7-2 and J usage is TRBJ1-4; a possible D gene is TRBD1 (5 bases). Germline CDR1 is SGHTA and CDR2 is FQGNSA. V lost 3 bases and J 0 bases, leaving 11 bases between the germline ends. This CDR3 has 16 residues. The CDR3: CASSLFGAATNEKLFF. The CDR3 bases are TGTGCCAGCAGCTTGTTTGGGGCTGCAACTAATGAAAAACTGTTTTTT.

This clonotype was picked up many times. This chain uses TRBV20-1 with TRBJ2-1; D unclear. V gave up 0 bases and J gave up 9 bases, with 15 bases separating them. The CDR3 spans 14 residues. The V gene's germline CDR1 is DFQATT and CDR2 SNEGSKA (reference sequence). Here the CDR3 DNA reads TGCAGTGCTAGAGATACGCCTCGGAGCCGTGAGCAGTTCTTC. Amino acid sequence: CSARDTPRSREQFF.

Remarks on this clonotype: A much larger clone differs from this one at a single base, so this may be a read error. This chain's CDR3 is CASNQIKGAETQYF. The CDR3 bases are TGTGCCAGCAACCAGATAAAGGGCGCGGAGACCCAGTACTTC. The genes are TRBV5-6 and TRBJ2-5; no definite D call. From germline, CDR1 is SGHDT and CDR2 YYEEEE. The CDR3 has 14 amino acids. V lost 6 bases and J lost 5, with 17 bases in between.

V and J are TRBV7-8 and TRBJ1-5, with 7 positions matching TRBD1. The CDR3 is 15 amino acids. Germline CDR1 SGHVS, CDR2 FQNEAQ. After removal of 1 base from V and 3 bases from J, the junction contained 3 bases not matched to a gene. The CDR3 DNA follows: TGTGCCAGCAGCTTAGACAGGGGTGACAATCAGCCCCAGCATTTT. Translating it yields CASSLDRGDNQPQHF.

This clonotype has at least ten counts. In DNA form, the CDR3 reads TGTGCCACCGCGAGTACGGATGCGACTGAAGCTTTCTTT. It codes for CATASTDATEAFF. This chain joins TRBV24-1 and TRBJ1-1; D is unclear. CDR1 KGHDR and CDR2 SFDVKD come from the germline V gene. CDR3 length equals 13 residues. V shed 9 bases and J shed 5 bases, with 15 bases lying between them.

At least ten counts were recorded for this clonotype. The chain uses TRBV7-2 and TRBJ2-7; 8 positions agree with TRBD1. Trimming cost V 2 bases and J 9 bases; bases outside gene matches: 12. CDR1 is SGHTA and CDR2 is FQGNSA in the germline V gene. This CDR3 region has 15 residues. CDR3 sequence (DNA): TGTGCCAGCAGCTTAATGACAGGGGAAATTGCCCGGCAGTACTTC. It yields the protein CASSLMTGEIARQYF.

This clonotype has a count of ten or more. The V and J genes are TRBV10-3 and TRBJ2-6, with 9 positions matching TRBD1. The CDR3 covers 16 residues. CDR1 is ENHRY and CDR2 is SYGVKD in the germline V gene. The V gene end was trimmed by 6 bases and the J gene end by 6 bases; junction bases not matched to a gene: 9. CDR3 coding DNA: TGTGCCATCAGCCCCGGGACAGGGCCCCTGGCCAACGTCCTGACTTTC. Its translation is CAISPGTGPLANVLTF.

This clonotype was detected only a few times. The rearrangement uses TRBV12-3 or TRBV12-4 and TRBJ2-7, with D perhaps matching TRBD2 (6 bases). V lost 0 bases, J lost 0 bases, and 15 bases lay in between. The CDR3 is 17 residues long. CDR3 sequence: CASSLAPWDFSSYEQYF. DNA of the CDR3: TGTGCCAGCAGTTTAGCGCCCTGGGACTTCAGCTCCTACGAGCAGTACTTC.

This clonotype was seen ten or more times. V is TRBV10-2 and J is TRBJ1-5; 11 nucleotides line up with TRBD1. CDR3 size: 14 residues. With 6 bases clipped from V and 5 bases from J, the junction kept 3 bases outside the gene matches. Per the germline V gene, CDR1 is WSHSY and CDR2 is SAAADI. For the CDR3, the DNA is TGCGCCAGCAGGGACAGGGGGCTCGATCAGCCCCAGCATTTT. It translates to CASRDRGLDQPQHF.

The chain couples TRBV5-1 to TRBJ2-7; the D gene is possibly TRBD1 (6 bases). The germline gives CDR1 SGHRS, CDR2 YFSETQ. The CDR3 is 13 amino acids. Trimming stripped 4 bases from V and 7 bases from J, with 15 bases between. The CDR3 bases are TGCGCCAGCAGCCGAGGGACAACGCAAGAGCAGTACTTC. Translation gives CASSRGTTQEQYF.

This clonotype was observed many times. The chain combines TRBV3-1 with TRBJ1-4; D uncertain. Trimming removed 4 bases at V and 4 bases at J, with 10 bases between. This CDR3 has 14 residues. In germline, CDR1 is LGHDT, CDR2 YNNKEL (reference sequence). This CDR3 reads CASSPQLSNEKLFF. DNA of the CDR3: TGTGCCAGCAGCCCTCAACTCAGTAATGAAAAACTGTTTTTT.

This clonotype was counted ten times or more. The chain carries TRBV12-3 or TRBV12-4 and TRBJ1-4; TRBD1 aligns across 9 bases. The J segment lost 7 bases and the V segment lost 5 bases, leaving 11 bases of the junction unmatched. This CDR3 comprises 16 residues. In nucleotides, the CDR3 is TGTGCCAGCAGTGCCCACCTGGGACAGGGTAGTGAAAAACTGTTTTTT. Its translation: CASSAHLGQGSEKLFF.

About this clonotype itself: Since a much larger clone is just one base distant, this may be a read error. The CDR3: CDSSELGQYVLYEQYF. CDR3 sequence (DNA): TGTGACAGCAGTGAATTGGGTCAGTATGTGCTCTACGAGCAGTACTTC. This chain connects TRBV6-1 to TRBJ2-7; no definite D call. In germline, CDR1 is MNHNS, CDR2 SASEGT. The CDR3 has 16 residues.

This clonotype was detected many times. The chain uses TRBV27 and TRBJ1-5, with D possibly TRBD1 on 5 matching bases. The CDR3 totals 14 residues. Per germline, CDR1 MNHEY and CDR2 SMNVEV (reference sequence). V was clipped by 0 bases and J by 6 bases, with 9 bases between them. CDR3 in amino acids: CASSLSVTAQPQHF. In DNA form, the CDR3 reads TGTGCCAGCAGTTTATCTGTGACAGCTCAGCCCCAGCATTTT.

This clonotype came up a few times. This rearrangement joins TRBV7-9 to TRBJ2-4, with TRBD2 matching 10 bases. Germline trimming cut 5 bases from V and 1 base from J; bases unmatched to any gene: 5. The CDR3 runs to 16 residues. The germline CDR1 and CDR2 sequences are SEHNR and FQNEAQ (reference sequence). CDR3 bases: TGTGCCAGCAGCAAGACTAGCGGGTTTGCCAAAAACATTCAGTACTTC. This encodes CASSKTSGFAKNIQYF.